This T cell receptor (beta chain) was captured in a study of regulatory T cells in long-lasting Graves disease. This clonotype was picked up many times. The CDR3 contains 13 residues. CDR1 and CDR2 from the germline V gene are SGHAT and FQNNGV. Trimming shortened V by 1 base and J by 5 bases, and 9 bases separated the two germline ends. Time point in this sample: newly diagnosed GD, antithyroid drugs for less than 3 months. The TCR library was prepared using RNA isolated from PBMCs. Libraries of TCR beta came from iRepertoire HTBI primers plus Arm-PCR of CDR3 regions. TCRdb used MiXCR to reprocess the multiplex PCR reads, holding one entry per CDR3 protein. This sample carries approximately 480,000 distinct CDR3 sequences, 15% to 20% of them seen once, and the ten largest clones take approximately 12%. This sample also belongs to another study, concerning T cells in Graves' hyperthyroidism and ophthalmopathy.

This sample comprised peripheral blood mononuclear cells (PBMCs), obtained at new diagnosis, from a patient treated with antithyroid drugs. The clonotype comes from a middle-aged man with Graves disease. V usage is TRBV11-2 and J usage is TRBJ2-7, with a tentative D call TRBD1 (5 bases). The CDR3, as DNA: TGTGCCAGCAGCTTAGGCAGGGTAGACGAGCAGTACTTC. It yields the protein CASSLGRVDEQYF.